A single sample gave rise to the 30 T cell receptor beta chains below, sequenced in a study of T-cell reconstitution after alpha-beta-depleted transplantation in children. The TCRbeta library incorporated unique molecular identifiers. TCRdb re-called the PCR reads with MiXCR, one entry per CDR3 protein. The table includes roughly 300,000 distinct CDR3 sequences, approximately 10% detected once. The sequenced sample was PBMCs from the stem cell graft donor, obtained from the stem cell graft. The receptors originated from a human donor who donated a stem cell graft to a child with acute lymphoblastic leukemia.

This clonotype was counted many times. The V and J genes are TRBV5-1 and TRBJ2-2; D is undetermined. The V gene's germline CDR1 is SGHRS and CDR2 YFSETQ. CDR3 length: 15 amino acids. The V gene lost 0 bases and the J gene lost 7 bases, with 13 bases spanning the gap. CDR3 region: CASSLETRKGGELFF. The CDR3 bases are TGCGCCAGCAGCTTGGAAACTCGCAAGGGCGGGGAGCTGTTTTTT.

The rearrangement links TRBV13 to TRBJ1-1; 10 nucleotides agree with TRBD1. The CDR3 spans 19 residues. Trimming cost V 5 bases and J 1 base; bases outside gene matches: 16. From germline, CDR1 is PRHDT and CDR2 FYEKMQ (reference sequence). CDR3 DNA: TGTGCCAGCAGCCTCCGGACAGGGGGTGTCTCGGGGACGAACACTGAAGCTTTCTTT. This codes for CASSLRTGGVSGTNTEAFF.

Points on this clonotype: In this CDR3 the conserved last residue, phenylalanine or tryptophan, is missing, so a read error is likely. The gene calls are TRBV4-2 and TRBJ1-3; D gene unclear. Germline V gene data show CDR1 as LGHNA and CDR2 as YNFKEQ. This CDR3 has 16 amino acids. V lost 0 bases and J lost 0, with 9 bases in between. As DNA, the CDR3 is TGTGCCAGCAGCCAAGAGGGAGAGATCTCTGGAAACACCATATATTTG. It is translated as CASSQEGEISGNTIYL.

This clonotype has more than one count but fewer than ten. The chain combines TRBV28 with TRBJ2-3; maybe TRBD2 (5 bases). The CDR3 sequence is 15 residues long. CDR1 is MDHEN and CDR2 is SYDVKM in the germline V gene. V gave up 7 bases and J gave up 0 bases, with 14 bases separating them. The CDR3 DNA sequence: TGTGCCAGCAAAAGTTGGACTCCGAGCACAGATACGCAGTATTTT. Its protein is CASKSWTPSTDTQYF.

This clonotype occurred a few times. The rearrangement links TRBV4-3 to TRBJ1-2; 9 bases align to TRBD1. Germline V lookup: CDR1 LGHNA, CDR2 YSLEER. V was clipped by 1 base and J by 8 bases; unmatched bases: 8. The CDR3 is 15 residues long. The CDR3 loop reads CASSQVQGALGGYTF. The DNA for the CDR3 is TGCGCCAGCAGCCAAGTACAGGGGGCTCTTGGAGGCTACACCTTC.

The chain recombines TRBV4-2 with TRBJ2-2; 12 nucleotides line up with TRBD2. Germline CDR1 and CDR2: LGHNA and YNFKEQ. V was clipped by 7 bases and J by 4 bases; unmatched bases: 4. The length of the CDR3 is 15 residues. CDR3 DNA sequence: TGTGCCAGCATTACGACTAGCGGGAGCACCGGGGAGCTGTTTTTT. This sequence encodes CASITTSGSTGELFF.

This clonotype was seen a few times. The chain couples TRBV6-5 to TRBJ2-7; 11 bases align to TRBD2. V gave up 6 bases and J gave up 4 bases; unmatched junction bases: 14. This CDR3 spans 17 amino acids. Germline loops: CDR1 MNHEY, CDR2 SVGAGI. The CDR3 bases are TGTGCCAGCAGATCGTCGACTAGCGGGGCTTTCGGGTACGAGCAGTACTTC. Translation: CASRSSTSGAFGYEQYF.

A few counts support this clonotype. The rearrangement links TRBV7-2 to TRBJ1-5; D is possibly TRBD1 (5 bases). V dropped 4 bases and J dropped 2 bases, with 12 bases sitting between them. CDR1 is SGHTA and CDR2 is FQGNSA in the germline V gene. The CDR3 extends over 15 amino acids. The DNA of the CDR3 is TGTGCCAGCAGCTCTGGACTAGGGGGCAATCAGCCCCAGCATTTT. It encodes CASSSGLGGNQPQHF.

The chain couples TRBV4-3 to TRBJ2-3; D not certain. The CDR3 has 14 residues. Deletions cut 0 bases from V and 9 bases from J, with 13 bases between. Germline CDR1 reads LGHNA; CDR2 reads YSLEER. As DNA, the CDR3 is TGCGCCAGCAGCCAAGATCGAGACTTCCAGACGCAGTATTTT. Translation: CASSQDRDFQTQYF.

In its sample, this clonotype was seen a few times. The genes are TRBV20-1 and TRBJ1-5; TRBD1 is a possible D gene (6 bases). V lost 5 bases and J 6 bases, leaving 17 bases between the germline ends. In germline, CDR1 is DFQATT, CDR2 SNEGSKA (reference sequence). The CDR3 covers 14 residues. The CDR3 here is CSAAHEGGRQPQHF. CDR3 in DNA: TGCAGTGCTGCGCATGAAGGGGGTCGTCAGCCCCAGCATTTT.

This clonotype showed up just a few times. The V gene is TRBV4-3, the J gene TRBJ1-5; D unresolved. From germline, CDR1 is LGHNA and CDR2 YSLEER. V lost 0 bases, J lost 0 bases, and 9 bases lay in between. This CDR3 is 16 amino acids long. The chain's CDR3 is CASSQDLVDSNQPQHF. The DNA for the CDR3 is TGCGCCAGCAGCCAAGACTTGGTTGATAGCAATCAGCCCCAGCATTTT.

This clonotype was seen more than once but under ten times. This chain uses TRBV7-3 with TRBJ2-1; 12 bases align to TRBD1. The CDR3 contains 16 residues. Germline-derived CDR1 and CDR2 are SGHTA and FQGTGA. V lost 1 base, J lost 7 bases, and 5 bases stayed unmatched. The CDR3 sequence: CASSLKGQGARNEQFF. CDR3 sequence (DNA): TGTGCCAGCAGCTTAAAGGGACAGGGGGCGAGAAATGAGCAGTTCTTC.

J is TRBJ2-5 and V is TRBV20-1; the match to TRBD2 covers 11 bases. The germline V gene has CDR1 DFQATT and CDR2 SNEGSKA (reference sequence). Trimming removed 0 bases from V and 5 bases from J; junction bases left unmatched: 5. This CDR3 is built from 15 residues. The CDR3 loop reads CSARDIAGGMETQYF. DNA for the CDR3: TGCAGTGCTAGAGATATAGCGGGAGGGATGGAGACCCAGTACTTC.

This clonotype came up a few times. The chain links TRBV24-1 to TRBJ1-2; 7 bases fit TRBD1. The CDR3 loop spans 12 amino acids. The germline V gene encodes CDR1 KGHDR and CDR2 SFDVKD. V shed 4 bases and J 10 bases; nucleotides not matched to a gene: 5. The CDR3 sequence is CATSEQGGDYTF. Written as DNA, the CDR3 is TGTGCCACCAGTGAGCAGGGGGGGGACTACACCTTC.

The chain is built from TRBV7-2 and TRBJ2-1; 12 bases align to TRBD2. From germline, CDR1 is SGHTA and CDR2 FQGNSA. This CDR3 contains 15 residues. The V segment lost 5 bases and the J segment 7 bases; nucleotides outside the gene matches: 6. CDR3 residues: CASSLWTSGVNEQFF. The CDR3 DNA is TGTGCCAGCAGCCTATGGACTAGCGGGGTTAATGAGCAGTTCTTC.

The chain employs TRBV2 and TRBJ2-3, with D possibly matching TRBD1 (5 bases). The germline V gene has CDR1 SNHLY and CDR2 FYNNEI. The CDR3 length is 15 residues. The V end was cut by 4 bases, the J end by 1 base, with 12 bases between. The CDR3 is CASSVAVGGTDTQYF. In DNA form, the CDR3 reads TGTGCCAGCAGTGTGGCGGTAGGGGGCACAGATACGCAGTATTTT.

This clonotype was seen a few times. The rearrangement links TRBV29-1 to TRBJ1-1, with a possible D match to TRBD1 (5 bases). CDR3 size: 12 residues. Germline V gene sequence: CDR1 SQVTM, CDR2 ANQGSEA. V dropped 7 bases and J dropped 10 bases, with 19 bases sitting between them. The CDR3 sequence is CSAAPARRGAFF. The CDR3, as DNA: TGCAGCGCCGCCCCGGCGCGGAGGGGAGCTTTCTTT.

The CDR3 region has the DNA TGTGCCAGCAGCTACTATTCCGGGGAGCTGTTTTTT. Translated: CASSYYSGELFF. The V and J genes are TRBV7-8 and TRBJ2-2; D remains unclear. This CDR3 comprises 12 residues. Trimming pared 4 bases from V and 6 bases from J, leaving 6 bases between. Germline CDR1 is SGHVS and CDR2 is FQNEAQ.

This clonotype was counted between two and nine times. This is likely a read error, given that the CDR3 carries no conserved phenylalanine or tryptophan at its end. This chain joins TRBV29-1 and TRBJ2-5; 8 bases match TRBD2. V was pared by 5 bases and J by 2 bases, with 19 bases of the junction left unmatched. The CDR3 loop spans 18 amino acids. From germline, CDR1 is SQVTM and CDR2 ANQGSEA. CDR3 loop: CSVYRTNGSGSNQETQYS. CDR3 nucleotide sequence: TGCAGCGTTTATCGGACAAATGGGAGCGGGAGCAATCAAGAGACCCAGTACTCC.

This clonotype was recorded a few times. This rearrangement joins TRBV2 to TRBJ2-3; TRBD2 matches at 8 bases. Germline V gene data show CDR1 as SNHLY and CDR2 as FYNNEI. The J segment lost 4 bases and the V segment lost 10 bases, leaving 10 bases of the junction unmatched. This CDR3 is built from 14 residues. Here the CDR3 reads CAIRVRAGADTQYF. For the CDR3, the DNA is TGTGCCATCCGGGTCAGAGCGGGAGCAGATACGCAGTATTTT.

This clonotype occurred many times. The chain uses TRBV4-3 and TRBJ1-6, with D unresolved. Germline loops: CDR1 LGHNA, CDR2 YSLEER. The CDR3 consists of 13 residues. V shed 2 bases and J shed 10 bases, with 9 bases lying between them. The CDR3 sequence: CASSQRIGSPLHF. DNA for the CDR3: TGCGCCAGCAGCCAACGAATAGGATCACCCCTCCACTTT.

This chain links TRBV11-1 with TRBJ2-5; no clear D. This CDR3 has 15 amino acids. The V and J ends lost 2 bases and 1 base respectively, with 11 bases between them. The V gene's germline CDR1 is SGHAT and CDR2 FQDESV (reference sequence). This CDR3 is CASSLFGHTQETQYF. CDR3 DNA sequence: TGTGCCAGCAGCTTATTCGGCCATACCCAAGAGACCCAGTACTTC.

The chain couples TRBV20-1 to TRBJ2-1; 13 bases match TRBD2. Germline V gene data show CDR1 as DFQATT and CDR2 as SNEGSKA (reference sequence). The CDR3 has 15 amino acids. V shed 4 bases and J 9 bases; nucleotides not matched to a gene: 9. The CDR3 DNA sequence: TGCAGTGCTATACTAGCGGGAGGGCCCCAATCTGAGCAGTTCTTC. It is translated as CSAILAGGPQSEQFF.

This clonotype was picked up many times. The rearrangement links TRBV25-1 to TRBJ1-1; D may be TRBD1 (6 bases). The CDR3 contains 12 residues. From germline, CDR1 is MGHDK and CDR2 SYGVNS. V shed 6 bases and J shed 5 bases, with 10 bases lying between them. For the CDR3, the DNA is TGTGCCAGCAGCAACAGGGTGACTGAAGCTTTCTTT. Its translation is CASSNRVTEAFF.

This clonotype has a count of ten or more. The rearrangement joins TRBV6-1 to TRBJ2-1; D call uncertain. Germline CDR1 MNHNS, CDR2 SASEGT. The CDR3 is 13 residues long. The ends were cut back, 10 bases at V and 5 bases at J, with 15 bases in the middle. This chain's CDR3 is CATRGLGHNEQFF. CDR3 nucleotides: TGTGCCACCAGAGGTTTGGGCCACAATGAGCAGTTCTTC.

The rearrangement links TRBV2 to TRBJ2-1; the D is unclear. V was cut by 7 bases and J by 1 base, with 11 bases left in between. The CDR3 sequence is 14 residues long. Germline assignment: CDR1 SNHLY and CDR2 FYNNEI. CDR3 in amino acids: CASTNGQSYNEQFF. DNA of the CDR3: TGTGCCAGCACCAACGGGCAGTCCTACAATGAGCAGTTCTTC.

V gene TRBV30 combines with J gene TRBJ1-2; no clear D gene. The V end was cut by 4 bases, the J end by 4 bases, with 13 bases between. CDR1 and CDR2 from the germline V gene are GTSNPN and SVGIG (reference sequence). CDR3 size: 13 residues. CDR3 loop: CAWTPHQSYGYTF. In DNA, the CDR3 is TGTGCCTGGACCCCCCATCAGAGCTATGGCTACACCTTC.

The sample holds one count of this clonotype. The chain recombines TRBV7-9 with TRBJ1-5; D remains unclear. The CDR3 contains 14 residues. The germline V gene encodes CDR1 SEHNR and CDR2 FQNEAQ (reference sequence). Deletions cut 1 base from V and 9 bases from J, with 13 bases between. The CDR3: CASSLVDPSAPQHF. CDR3 nucleotide sequence: TGTGCCAGCAGCTTAGTGGACCCAAGCGCGCCCCAGCATTTT.

This clonotype was seen a few times. V and J are TRBV3-1 and TRBJ2-7; D unresolved. The CDR3 has 12 amino acids. Trimming pared 3 bases from V and 2 bases from J, leaving 5 bases between. Germline CDR1 and CDR2: LGHDT and YNNKEL (reference sequence). CDR3 sequence reads: CASSHVAYEQYF. For the CDR3, the DNA is TGTGCCAGCAGCCACGTCGCCTACGAGCAGTACTTC.

This sequence joins TRBV5-5 and TRBJ1-5, with a possible D match to TRBD1 (6 bases). Per germline, CDR1 SGHKS and CDR2 YYEKEE (reference sequence). The CDR3 spans 16 residues. Trimming cost V 0 bases and J 2 bases, with 12 bases left between them. CDR3 region: CASSLGGGGGNQPQHF. In DNA form, the CDR3 reads TGTGCCAGCAGCTTGGGAGGGGGTGGGGGCAATCAGCCCCAGCATTTT.